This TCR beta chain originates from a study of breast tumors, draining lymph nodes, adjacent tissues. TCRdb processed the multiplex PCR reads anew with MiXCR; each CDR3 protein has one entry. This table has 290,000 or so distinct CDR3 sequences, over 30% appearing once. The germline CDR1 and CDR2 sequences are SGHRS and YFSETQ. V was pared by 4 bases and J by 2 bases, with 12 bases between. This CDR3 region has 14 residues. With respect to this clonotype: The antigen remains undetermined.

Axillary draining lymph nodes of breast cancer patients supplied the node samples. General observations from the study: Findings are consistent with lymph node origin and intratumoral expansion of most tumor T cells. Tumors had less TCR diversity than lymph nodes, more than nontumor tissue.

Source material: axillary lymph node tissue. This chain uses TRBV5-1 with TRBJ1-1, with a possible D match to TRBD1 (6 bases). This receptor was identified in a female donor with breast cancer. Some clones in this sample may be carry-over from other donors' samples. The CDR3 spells CASSKYRDNTEAFF. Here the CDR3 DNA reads TGCGCCAGCAGCAAATACAGGGATAACACTGAAGCTTTCTTT. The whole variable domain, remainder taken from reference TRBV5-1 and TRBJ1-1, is KAGVTQTPRYLIKTRGQQVTLSCSPISGHRSVSWYQQTPGQGLQFLFEYFSETQRNKGNFPGRFSGRQFSNSRSEMNVSTLELGDSALYLCASSKYRDNTEAFFGQGTRLTVV.